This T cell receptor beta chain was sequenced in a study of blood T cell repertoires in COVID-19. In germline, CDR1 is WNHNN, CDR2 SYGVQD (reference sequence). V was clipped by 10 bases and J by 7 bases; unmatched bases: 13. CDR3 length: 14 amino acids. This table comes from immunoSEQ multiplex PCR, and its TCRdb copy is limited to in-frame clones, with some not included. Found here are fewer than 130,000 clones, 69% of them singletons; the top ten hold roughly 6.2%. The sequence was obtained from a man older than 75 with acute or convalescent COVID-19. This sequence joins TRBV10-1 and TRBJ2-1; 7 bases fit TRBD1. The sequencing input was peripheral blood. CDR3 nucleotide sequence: TGCGCCATCGAGACAGGGAACAAAGGGAATGAGCAGTTCTTC. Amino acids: CAIETGNKGNEQFF.